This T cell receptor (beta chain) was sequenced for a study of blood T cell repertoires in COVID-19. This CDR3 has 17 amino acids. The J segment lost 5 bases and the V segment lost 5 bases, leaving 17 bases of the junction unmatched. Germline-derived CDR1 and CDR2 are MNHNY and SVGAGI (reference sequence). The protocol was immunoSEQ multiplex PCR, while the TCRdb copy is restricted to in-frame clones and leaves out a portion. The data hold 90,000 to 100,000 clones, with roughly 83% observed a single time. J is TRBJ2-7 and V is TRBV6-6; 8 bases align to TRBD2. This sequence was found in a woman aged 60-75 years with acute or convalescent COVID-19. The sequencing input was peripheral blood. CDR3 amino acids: CASSPVGGRGGRDEQYF. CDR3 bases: TGTGCCAGCAGTCCCGTTGGGGGTCGGGGGGGCCGCGACGAGCAGTACTTC.